One and the same sample provided the 23 T cell receptor beta chains below, sequenced in a study of T cell changes during pregnancy in multiple sclerosis. The method was immunoSEQ multiplex PCR; TCRdb's version includes in-frame clones alone and lacks a portion of them. Here the sample spans just under 60,000 clones, over 90% being singletons. The sample here was peripheral blood, taken in the first trimester of pregnancy. The receptors stem from a female donor with multiple sclerosis, enrolled in a pregnancy study.

V is TRBV9 and J is TRBJ2-3; D is perhaps TRBD1 (5 bases). V was clipped by 3 bases and J by 2 bases, with 13 bases between them. CDR1 is SGDLS and CDR2 is YYNGEE in the germline V gene. CDR3 length: 15 amino acids. CDR3 region: CASSARQSVTDTQYF. For the CDR3, the DNA is TGTGCCAGCAGCGCAAGACAGTCTGTCACAGATACGCAGTATTTT.

The chain links TRBV19 to TRBJ1-2; 7 bases line up with TRBD1. Germline trimming cut 6 bases from V and 7 bases from J; bases unmatched to any gene: 5. The CDR3 totals 12 residues. Germline V gene sequence: CDR1 LNHDA, CDR2 SQIVND (reference sequence). DNA of the CDR3: TGTGCCAGTAGGACAGGGATCGTTGGCTACACCTTC. Translation: CASRTGIVGYTF.

CDR3 protein: CASSLGGSGDGNTIYF. The CDR3 DNA follows: TGTGCCAGCAGTTTGGGGGGTTCTGGGGATGGAAACACCATATATTTT. The chain is built from TRBV28 and TRBJ1-3; the D gene is possibly TRBD1 (5 bases). The CDR3 spans 16 residues. The germline CDR1 and CDR2 sequences are MDHEN and SYDVKM. Trimming shortened V by 3 bases and J by 3 bases, and 15 bases separated the two germline ends.

This rearrangement joins TRBV4-3 to TRBJ2-7, with D maybe TRBD2 (6 bases). Trimming left V 4 bases short and J 3 bases short, with 13 bases between. Germline CDR1 LGHNA, CDR2 YSLEER. The CDR3 runs to 14 residues. CDR3 loop: CASSRGWGDYEQYF. In DNA, the CDR3 is TGCGCCAGCAGCCGAGGATGGGGGGACTACGAGCAGTACTTC.

The chain employs TRBV7-2 and TRBJ2-5, with 10 bases lining up with TRBD2. The ends lost 3 bases at V and 7 bases at J; junction bases unmatched: 8. Per the germline V gene, CDR1 is SGHTA and CDR2 is FQGNSA. This CDR3 region has 15 residues. CDR3 bases: TGTGCCAGCAGCTTTAGGGCTAGCGGGGGTGGGACCCAGTACTTC. The encoded protein is CASSFRASGGGTQYF.

The V and J genes are TRBV13 and TRBJ2-5, with TRBD2 matching over 9 bases. Trimming at V came to 5 bases and at J to 5 bases, leaving 9 bases not matched to a gene. The V gene's germline CDR1 is PRHDT and CDR2 FYEKMQ (reference sequence). The CDR3 is made up of 15 amino acids. In DNA, the CDR3 is TGTGCCAGCAGCCCCCCGGGACTAGCAGGGGAGACCCAGTACTTC. Its protein product is CASSPPGLAGETQYF. The full variable domain, with the rest looked up from reference TRBV13 and TRBJ2-5, is AAGVIQSPRHLIKEKRETATLKCYPIPRHDTVYWYQQGPGQDPQFLISFYEKMQSDKGSIPDRFSAQQFSDYHSELNMSSLELGDSALYFCASSPPGLAGETQYFGPGTRLLVL.

The chain recombines TRBV15 with TRBJ1-1; D is possibly TRBD1 (5 bases). From germline, CDR1 is LNHNV and CDR2 YYDKDF (reference sequence). There are 13 residues in the CDR3. Trimming shortened V by 7 bases and J by 5 bases, and 14 bases separated the two germline ends. This CDR3 reads CATTQDSQTEAFF. In DNA form, the CDR3 reads TGTGCCACCACCCAAGACAGTCAAACTGAAGCTTTCTTT.

The chain employs TRBV18 and TRBJ2-1, with unresolved D. Trimming took 1 base from V and 4 from J, leaving 14 bases between them. The CDR3 length is 16 residues. Germline V gene sequence: CDR1 KGHSH, CDR2 LQKENI. The CDR3 protein is CASSPLWSPTYNEQFF. CDR3 coding DNA: TGTGCCAGCTCACCACTATGGTCCCCCACATACAATGAGCAGTTCTTC. The whole variable domain, remainder taken from reference TRBV18 and TRBJ2-1, is NAGVMQNPRHLVRRRGQEARLRCSPMKGHSHVYWYRQLPEEGLKFMVYLQKENIIDESGMPKERFSAEFPKEGPSILRIQQVVRGDSAAYFCASSPLWSPTYNEQFFGPGTRLTVL.

The gene calls are TRBV6-5 and TRBJ1-1; 9 bases are shared with TRBD1. Per the germline V gene, CDR1 is MNHEY and CDR2 is SVGAGI. The CDR3 length is 15 residues. Germline trimming cut 2 bases from V and 5 bases from J; bases unmatched to any gene: 6. CDR3 nucleotides: TGTGCCAGCAGTTACAGACAGGGGGTGTGGACTGAAGCTTTCTTT. It is translated as CASSYRQGVWTEAFF.

The chain recombines TRBV7-9 with TRBJ2-7; D unclear. Trimming shortened V by 5 bases and J by 2 bases, and 4 bases separated the two germline ends. The CDR3 sequence is 11 residues long. The germline CDR1 and CDR2 sequences are SEHNR and FQNEAQ (reference sequence). CDR3 in amino acids: CASSVTYEQYF. CDR3 nucleotide sequence: TGTGCCAGCAGCGTAACCTACGAGCAGTACTTC. The full variable domain, its missing parts supplied by reference TRBV7-9 and TRBJ2-7, is DTGVSQNPRHKITKRGQNVTFRCDPISEHNRLYWYRQTLGQGPEFLTYFQNEAQLEKSRLLSDRFSAERPKGSFSTLEIQRTEQGDSAMYLCASSVTYEQYFGPGTRLTVT.

This clone was seen once. The V gene is TRBV9, the J gene TRBJ1-4; a weak D match, TRBD1 (5 bases). This CDR3 is built from 14 residues. Germline V gene sequence: CDR1 SGDLS, CDR2 YYNGEE. Trimming stripped 1 base from V and 4 bases from J, with 8 bases between. The chain's CDR3 is CASSVLQGNEKLFF. The CDR3, as DNA: TGTGCCAGCAGCGTACTTCAGGGTAATGAAAAACTGTTTTTT.

The chain carries TRBV15 and TRBJ2-4; TRBD2 might be the D (5 bases). The CDR3 totals 15 residues. With 1 base removed from V and 2 bases from J, the gap between germline ends came to 9 bases. The germline V gene encodes CDR1 LNHNV and CDR2 YYDKDF (reference sequence). CDR3 protein: CATSRGETSKNIQYF. DNA for the CDR3: TGTGCCACCAGCAGAGGGGAGACGTCCAAAAACATTCAGTACTTC.

J is TRBJ1-2 and V is TRBV11-2, with 9 bases lining up with TRBD1. Trimming took 5 bases from V and 4 from J; bases not matched to a gene: 5. This CDR3 spans 14 amino acids. Germline V gives CDR1 SGHAT, CDR2 FQNNGV. The DNA of the CDR3 is TGTGCCAGCAGCCGCCGGGACAGGGTCTATGGCTACACCTTC. It encodes CASSRRDRVYGYTF.

The V gene is TRBV7-5, the J gene TRBJ1-3; the table's D call TRBD1 went unverified against the DNA. TRBV7-5 is shown as a pseudogene. This CDR3 is 16 amino acids long. CDR3 region: CARSPDRSNSGNTIYF. CDR3 in DNA: TGTGCCAGAAGTCCCGACAGGTCGAACTCTGGAAACACCATATATTTT.

The chain couples TRBV9 to TRBJ2-5, with D perhaps matching TRBD2 (6 bases). Trimming pared 0 bases from V and 9 bases from J, leaving 12 bases between. The germline V gene has CDR1 SGDLS and CDR2 YYNGEE. This CDR3 comprises 13 residues. For the CDR3, the DNA is TGTGCCAGCAGCGTAGAGAAGGGCGGGGCCCAGTACTTC. Translated, it gives CASSVEKGGAQYF.

The chain is built from TRBV29-1 and TRBJ2-3; the match to TRBD2 covers 11 bases. Germline lookup yields CDR1 SQVTM and CDR2 ANQGSEA. The CDR3 is made up of 14 amino acids. V lost 7 bases, J lost 7 bases, and 10 bases stayed unmatched. For the CDR3, the DNA is TGCAGCGCTTGGTTAGCGGGGGGGCGCAATACGCAGTATTTT. Its translation is CSAWLAGGRNTQYF.

This clone was counted a single time. This chain joins TRBV13 and TRBJ2-7, with D unclear. Germline CDR1 reads PRHDT; CDR2 reads FYEKMQ (reference sequence). The CDR3 loop spans 14 amino acids. V lost 1 base and J lost 1, with 8 bases in between. CDR3 loop: CASSLDHGSYEQYF. The CDR3 region has the DNA TGTGCCAGCAGCTTAGACCACGGTTCCTACGAGCAGTACTTC. The whole variable domain, filled in from reference TRBV13 and TRBJ2-7, reads AAGVIQSPRHLIKEKRETATLKCYPIPRHDTVYWYQQGPGQDPQFLISFYEKMQSDKGSIPDRFSAQQFSDYHSELNMSSLELGDSALYFCASSLDHGSYEQYFGPGTRLTVT.

In regard to this clone: Other nucleotide sequences from this sample produce the same CDR3. The chain uses TRBV9 and TRBJ2-3, with D tentatively TRBD2 (5 bases). This CDR3 is 15 amino acids long. Germline CDR1 and CDR2: SGDLS and YYNGEE. V lost 0 bases to trimming and J lost 0 bases, with 8 bases between them. The CDR3 sequence: CASSVVGESTDTQYF. CDR3 nucleotide sequence: TGTGCCAGCAGCGTAGTTGGGGAGAGCACAGATACGCAGTATTTT.

V gene TRBV5-1 combines with J gene TRBJ1-2; 8 nucleotides agree with TRBD1. This CDR3 is built from 14 residues. V lost 0 bases and J lost 7; bases outside the gene matches: 5. Germline assignment: CDR1 SGHRS and CDR2 YFSETQ. The CDR3 spells CASSLGSGGSGYTF. In DNA form, the CDR3 reads TGCGCCAGCAGCTTGGGGTCAGGGGGCTCTGGCTACACCTTC.

The J gene is TRBJ2-2, the V gene TRBV4-2, with unresolved D. Trimming stripped 2 bases from V and 8 bases from J, with 6 bases between. Germline CDR1 and CDR2: LGHNA and YNFKEQ. CDR3 length: 12 amino acids. Here the CDR3 reads CASSQILGELFF. The DNA for the CDR3 is TGTGCCAGCAGCCAAATTCTAGGGGAGCTGTTTTTT.

The rearrangement links TRBV7-9 to TRBJ2-5, with D tentatively TRBD1 (5 bases). The germline V gene has CDR1 SEHNR and CDR2 FQNEAQ (reference sequence). The V and J ends lost 1 base and 2 bases respectively, with 14 bases between them. CDR3 length equals 16 residues. Here the CDR3 reads CASSLGQIVGQETQYF. The CDR3 DNA reads TGTGCCAGCAGCTTAGGACAGATAGTTGGTCAAGAGACCCAGTACTTC. The full variable domain, its missing parts supplied by reference TRBV7-9 and TRBJ2-5, is DTGVSQNPRHKITKRGQNVTFRCDPISEHNRLYWYRQTLGQGPEFLTYFQNEAQLEKSRLLSDRFSAERPKGSFSTLEIQRTEQGDSAMYLCASSLGQIVGQETQYFGPGTRLLVL.

This clone has just one count. The junction shows a germline mismatch at one end, possibly a read error. The chain joins TRBV4-3 to TRBJ2-1; 10 bases agree with TRBD2. CDR3 length equals 17 residues. The germline V gene has CDR1 LGHNA and CDR2 YSLEER. The CDR3 sequence is CAGSQGAAGGPYNEQFF. CDR3 nucleotides: TGCGCCGGCAGCCAAGGGGCAGCGGGGGGGCCCTACAATGAGCAGTTCTTC.

The chain links TRBV19 to TRBJ2-7; D gene uncertain. Trimming removed 6 bases at V and 4 bases at J, with 13 bases between. The CDR3 contains 13 residues. In germline, CDR1 is LNHDA, CDR2 SQIVND (reference sequence). CDR3 sequence (DNA): TGTGCCAGTAGCGCTCTCCCAACTTACGAGCAGTACTTC. As protein: CASSALPTYEQYF.